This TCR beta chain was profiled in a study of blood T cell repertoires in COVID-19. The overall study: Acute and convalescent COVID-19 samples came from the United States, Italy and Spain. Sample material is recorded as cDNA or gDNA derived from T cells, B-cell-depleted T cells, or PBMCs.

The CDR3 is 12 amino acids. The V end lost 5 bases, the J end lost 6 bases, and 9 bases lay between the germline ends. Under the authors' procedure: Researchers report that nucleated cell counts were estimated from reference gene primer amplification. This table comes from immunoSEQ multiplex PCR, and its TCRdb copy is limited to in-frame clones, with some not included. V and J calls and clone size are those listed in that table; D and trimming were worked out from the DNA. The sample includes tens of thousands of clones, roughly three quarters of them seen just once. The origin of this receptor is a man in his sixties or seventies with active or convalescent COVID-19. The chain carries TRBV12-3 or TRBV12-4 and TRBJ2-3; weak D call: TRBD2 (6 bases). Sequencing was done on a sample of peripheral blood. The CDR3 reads CASSDRGDTQYF. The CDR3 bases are TGTGCCAGCAGTGATCGGGGGGATACGCAGTATTTT.